These 16 T cell receptor beta chains came from one sample sequenced in a study of blood T cell repertoires in COVID-19. Assay: immunoSEQ multiplex PCR; the TCRdb copy retains only in-frame clones and omits some. Among roughly 65,000 clones listed, about 82% were seen once. Material: peripheral blood. The receptors shown here come from a human donor in a cohort sampled during active COVID-19.

V and J are TRBV2 and TRBJ2-7; TRBD2 matches 11 bases. Germline V CDR1 and CDR2: SNHLY, FYNNEI. The J segment lost 0 bases and the V segment lost 7 bases, leaving 11 bases of the junction unmatched. The CDR3 spans 17 residues. The CDR3 region has the DNA TGTGCCAGCACTCGGGTAGCGGGGGGGAAGAGCTCCTACGAGCAGTACTTC. Amino acids: CASTRVAGGKSSYEQYF.

V gene TRBV10-3 combines with J gene TRBJ1-5; D uncertain. Germline lookup yields CDR1 ENHRY and CDR2 SYGVKD. V lost 3 bases and J lost 2, with 2 bases in between. This CDR3 spans 12 amino acids. Written as DNA, the CDR3 is TGTGCCATCAGTGACGGCAATCAGCCCCAGCATTTT. Its protein is CAISDGNQPQHF.

This clone has only one observation. CDR3 nucleotide sequence: TGTGCCAGCTCACCGGGGAACAGGGAAGCTTTCTTT. Protein: CASSPGNREAFF. V is TRBV18 and J is TRBJ1-1, with D tentatively TRBD1 (5 bases). Looked up from germline, CDR1 is KGHSH and CDR2 is LQKENI. The length of the CDR3 is 12 residues. The V gene lost 3 bases and the J gene lost 8 bases, with 10 bases spanning the gap.

The CDR3 is CASSLSGSGGEQFF. CDR3 bases: TGTGCCAGCAGTTTATCAGGATCCGGCGGGGAGCAGTTCTTC. The gene calls are TRBV27 and TRBJ2-1, with a tentative D call TRBD2 (5 bases). The CDR3 extends over 14 amino acids. With 0 bases removed from V and 10 bases from J, the gap between germline ends came to 13 bases. Germline lookup yields CDR1 MNHEY and CDR2 SMNVEV (reference sequence).

The rearrangement joins TRBV18 to TRBJ2-5, with 7 bases aligning to TRBD1. V shed 3 bases and J 2 bases; nucleotides not matched to a gene: 3. Germline V gene lookup returns CDR1 KGHSH and CDR2 LQKENI. This CDR3 comprises 14 residues. CDR3 in DNA: TGTGCCAGCTCACCGAGGACAGGTCAAGAGACCCAGTACTTC. As protein: CASSPRTGQETQYF.

This sequence joins TRBV7-3 and TRBJ1-2, with 7 bases identical to TRBD1. After removal of 4 bases from V and 6 bases from J, the junction contained 5 bases not matched to a gene. The germline V gene has CDR1 SGHTA and CDR2 FQGTGA. The CDR3 covers 13 residues. The CDR3 loop reads CASSSTGRHGYTF. CDR3 sequence (DNA): TGTGCCAGCAGCTCGACAGGGCGTCATGGCTACACCTTC.

The rearrangement joins TRBV11-2 to TRBJ2-7; possible D gene TRBD2, 6 bases. V dropped 3 bases and J dropped 0 bases, with 15 bases sitting between them. The CDR3 extends over 16 amino acids. Germline CDR1 is SGHAT and CDR2 is FQNNGV. The chain's CDR3 is CASSLTLREYSYEQYF. CDR3 bases: TGTGCCAGCAGCTTGACCCTTCGGGAGTACTCCTACGAGCAGTACTTC.

The chain is built from TRBV14 and TRBJ1-2, with 9 bases lining up with TRBD1. The length of the CDR3 is 13 residues. Per the germline V gene, CDR1 is SGHDN and CDR2 is FVKESK. V gave up 5 bases and J gave up 4 bases; unmatched junction bases: 2. The CDR3 coding sequence is TGTGCCAGCAGCGAACAGGGGGCCTATGGCTACACCTTC. Protein sequence: CASSEQGAYGYTF.

This clone has only a few counts. V is TRBV12-5 and J is TRBJ1-2, with D unresolved. This CDR3 comprises 15 residues. The germline V gene encodes CDR1 LGHNT and CDR2 FRNRAP. V lost 4 bases to trimming and J lost 3 bases, with 15 bases between them. As DNA, the CDR3 is TGTGCTAGTGGTTGGCCGGGTAGAAAAGACTATGGCTACACCTTC. Translated, it gives CASGWPGRKDYGYTF.

The V and J genes are TRBV7-9 and TRBJ1-1; TRBD1 might be the D (5 bases). The CDR3 extends over 15 amino acids. Germline lookup yields CDR1 SEHNR and CDR2 FQNEAQ (reference sequence). V was trimmed by 7 bases and J by 2 bases, leaving 17 bases between them. DNA of the CDR3: TGTGCCAGCACCAGCGCCCGGGGGGGAAACACTGAAGCTTTCTTT. Protein: CASTSARGGNTEAFF.

V and J are TRBV6-1 and TRBJ2-5; D is perhaps TRBD2 (5 bases). V lost 2 bases and J 4 bases, leaving 17 bases between the germline ends. CDR3 length: 16 amino acids. Germline CDR1 MNHNS, CDR2 SASEGT. CDR3 in DNA: TGTGCCAGCAGTGAAATTTCGGGGTTCGGCCGAGAGACCCAGTACTTC. This gives the protein CASSEISGFGRETQYF.

V gene TRBV7-9 combines with J gene TRBJ1-6; TRBD1 aligns across 7 bases. This CDR3 is 15 amino acids long. J lost 10 bases, V lost 3 bases, and 9 bases had no gene match. The germline CDR1 and CDR2 sequences are SEHNR and FQNEAQ (reference sequence). The CDR3 loop is CASSFNRQGPSPLHF. In DNA, the CDR3 is TGTGCCAGCAGCTTCAACCGACAGGGTCCATCACCCCTCCACTTT.

This clone was observed once. The rearrangement uses TRBV5-6 and TRBJ1-3, with TRBD1 as a possible D gene (6 bases). Trimming removed 4 bases at V and 0 bases at J, with 11 bases between. The CDR3 is 15 amino acids. In germline, CDR1 is SGHDT, CDR2 YYEEEE. CDR3 sequence: CASSATGYSGNTIYF. The DNA for the CDR3 is TGTGCCAGCAGCGCGACAGGATACTCTGGAAACACCATATATTTT.

The chain is built from TRBV5-1 and TRBJ2-7; 8 bases match TRBD1. The germline gives CDR1 SGHRS, CDR2 YFSETQ. The CDR3 totals 13 residues. With V trimmed by 4 bases and J by 6 bases, 6 bases remained unmatched. The CDR3 DNA reads TGCGCCAGCAGCCAGACAGGGGCGATCGAGCAGTACTTC. Translation gives CASSQTGAIEQYF.

This sequence joins TRBV6-5 and TRBJ1-6; TRBD1 matches at 8 bases. Per germline, CDR1 MNHEY and CDR2 SVGAGI. Trimming took 4 bases from V and 7 from J; bases not matched to a gene: 6. This CDR3 is 15 amino acids long. CDR3 sequence reads: CASSWETGANSPLHF. CDR3 sequence (DNA): TGTGCCAGCAGTTGGGAGACAGGGGCAAATTCACCCCTCCACTTT.

The V gene is TRBV19, the J gene TRBJ1-4; no clear D gene. Germline CDR1 and CDR2: LNHDA and SQIVND (reference sequence). V lost 1 base and J 3 bases, leaving 12 bases between the germline ends. This CDR3 contains 16 residues. Written as DNA, the CDR3 is TGTGCCAGTAGTATAGGAGGGAGGAGGGCTAATGAAAAACTGTTTTTT. It specifies CASSIGGRRANEKLFF.